Each of the 10 T cell receptor beta chains below was sequenced from the same sample in a study of CD8 T cells in ankylosing spondylitis. Each CDR3 protein gets one entry after TCRdb re-called the 5' RACE reads with MiXCR. The table lists roughly 150,000 distinct CDR3 sequences, roughly 10% of them singletons. Material for sequencing was blood, either unsorted or a sorted T cell fraction (not recorded which). These TCRs come from a female donor with ankylosing spondylitis or in good health (not recorded which).

The chain recombines TRBV6-2 or TRBV6-3 with TRBJ1-1; D may be TRBD1 (5 bases). Germline values: CDR1 MNHEY, CDR2 SVGEGT. This CDR3 comprises 13 residues. Trimming stripped 4 bases from V and 4 bases from J, with 10 bases between. The DNA for the CDR3 is TGTGCCAGCAGTTTCTTCGGGGGCACTGAAGCTTTCTTT. Translating it yields CASSFFGGTEAFF.

This chain connects TRBV6-2 or TRBV6-3 to TRBJ2-1; a weak D match, TRBD2 (5 bases). Looked up from germline, CDR1 is MNHEY and CDR2 is SVGEGT. V was shortened by 8 bases and J by 7 bases, with 15 bases between the two germline ends. This CDR3 comprises 13 residues. CDR3 DNA sequence: TGTGCCAGCCGAACGGGGTTTTGGAATGAGCAGTTCTTC. It is translated as CASRTGFWNEQFF.

There are many counts of this clonotype. The chain is built from TRBV12-3 or TRBV12-4 and TRBJ1-2; D remains unclear. This CDR3 spans 14 amino acids. V lost 3 bases and J lost 6, with 14 bases in between. CDR3 amino acids: CASSFSGPYDGYTF. The CDR3 nucleotides are TGTGCCAGCAGTTTTTCCGGGCCCTATGATGGCTACACCTTC.

This clonotype appeared many times. This chain links TRBV20-1 with TRBJ1-2; D is perhaps TRBD1 (6 bases). Trimming took 6 bases from V and 8 from J, leaving 25 bases between them. The V gene's germline CDR1 is DFQATT and CDR2 SNEGSKA (reference sequence). The CDR3 runs 15 residues. CDR3 in DNA: TGCAGTGCCCCGGACAGTGAAGATGGTCGGAACGGCTACACCTTC. Translating it yields CSAPDSEDGRNGYTF.

The V call is TRBV4-3, the J call TRBJ1-2, with D perhaps matching TRBD1 (6 bases). The germline gives CDR1 LGHNA, CDR2 YSLEER. The CDR3 sequence is 13 residues long. V was clipped by 3 bases and J by 8 bases, with 13 bases between them. CDR3 protein: CASSQQQGSGYTF. The CDR3 DNA reads TGCGCCAGCAGCCAGCAACAGGGAAGCGGCTACACCTTC.

The chain uses TRBV27 and TRBJ2-1, with 13 bases matching TRBD2. CDR3 length: 19 amino acids. With V trimmed by 4 bases and J by 4 bases, 13 bases remained unmatched. Germline CDR1 and CDR2: MNHEY and SMNVEV (reference sequence). The CDR3 protein is CASSSLGTSGIGLYNEQFF. For the CDR3, the DNA is TGTGCCAGCAGTTCCCTCGGGACTAGCGGGATTGGTTTATACAATGAGCAGTTCTTC.

This clonotype was seen more than once but under ten times. V is TRBV12-3 or TRBV12-4 and J is TRBJ2-5; maybe TRBD2 (6 bases). The CDR3 consists of 16 residues. V was trimmed by 3 bases and J by 2 bases, leaving 16 bases between them. DNA for the CDR3: TGTGCCAGCAGTTTTGGAACTAGCAGGACTCAAGAGACCCAGTACTTC. Its protein is CASSFGTSRTQETQYF.

Only a few counts were recorded for this clonotype. The CDR3 DNA follows: TGTGCCAGCAGCTTGGTTCGGACAGCAAACACCGGGGAGCTGTTTTTT. Amino acids: CASSLVRTANTGELFF. The chain is built from TRBV5-6 and TRBJ2-2; tentatively, D is TRBD1 (6 bases). V lost 0 bases and J 2 bases, leaving 11 bases between the germline ends. The CDR3 is 16 residues long. Per the germline V gene, CDR1 is SGHDT and CDR2 is YYEEEE.

The chain recombines TRBV18 with TRBJ2-7; either TRBD1 or TRBD2 may supply D (5 bases each). Deletions cut 2 bases from V and 6 bases from J, with 20 bases between. This CDR3 has 16 residues. The germline V gene encodes CDR1 KGHSH and CDR2 LQKENI. The CDR3 here is CASSPDSGLILGEQYF. Here the CDR3 DNA reads TGTGCCAGCTCACCAGATTCGGGGCTGATTTTGGGCGAGCAGTACTTC.

The V call is TRBV10-1, the J call TRBJ2-7; 12 nucleotides align to TRBD2. The V gene's germline CDR1 is WNHNN and CDR2 SYGVQD (reference sequence). The CDR3 is 15 residues long. The V and J ends lost 4 bases and 7 bases, in that order; junction bases with no gene match: 8. CDR3 DNA sequence: TGCGCCAGCAGTGGGTCGACTAGCGGGAGAGGTGAGCAGTACTTC. Translated: CASSGSTSGRGEQYF.